This T cell receptor beta chain was obtained from a study of CXCR3-negative and CXCR3-positive naive CD8 T cells. Study-level findings and limits: Between one naive subset and the other, surface CD5 was comparable, and TCR strength was inferred from TRB CDR3 properties. Both naive subsets had comparably high diversity; memory CD8+ cells much lower. CXCR3-negative and CXCR3-positive naive cells shared comparable TRBV-TRBJ usage, but memory cells did not.

As regards this clonotype: The antigen remains undetermined.

UMI-labeled 5' RACE TRB cDNA libraries were prepared from the cells. Following a re-call of the 5' RACE reads, TCRdb has one entry per CDR3 protein and lacks DNA. This specimen shows about 130,000 distinct CDR3 sequences; the ten leading clones hold 0.29%. Sorts performed in triplicate captured roughly 300,000 cells each from every CD8+ T cell subset. The CDR3 runs to 15 residues. Germline V gene sequence: CDR1 SGDLS, CDR2 YYNGEE. V is TRBV9 and J is TRBJ1-2. The receptor's source is a human donor in good health. Some clones in this sample may be carry-over from other donors' samples. The sample was naive CXCR3- CD8+ T cells from blood. Subset of the sample: CD45RO-CCR7+CD27+CD95- naive CD8+ T cells lacking CXCR3 (TNR3-). The CDR3 loop is CASSVAGSSLGGYTF.